This T cell receptor beta chain was sequenced for a study of shared clonotypes between healthy human individuals. J lost 3 bases, V lost 8 bases, and 12 bases had no gene match. Germline V gene lookup returns CDR1 MDHEN and CDR2 SYDVKM. There are 15 residues in the CDR3. General observations from the study: In having few donors, the study represented limited genetic and exposure-history diversity.

Clones were read by immunoSEQ multiplex PCR, and TCRdb kept only the in-frame ones, dropping some. The sample has approximately 1.1 million clones; 78% are singletons. Comment on this clone: What it recognizes is unknown.

The specimen sequenced was memory CD4+ T cells from PBMCs. Subset given: CD45RA-negative fraction. The receptor's source is a man in his late teens or twenties in good health. Some clones in this sample may be carry-over from other donors' samples. The chain recombines TRBV28 with TRBJ1-1, with 7 bases matching TRBD1. CDR3 coding DNA: TGTGCCAGCGGACAAAGGAGGGGGCTGGACACTGAAGCTTTCTTT. Protein sequence: CASGQRRGLDTEAFF.